This entry lists 24 T cell receptor beta chains sequenced from one sample in a study of blood T cell repertoires in COVID-19 (dated by TCRdb to 2018 to 2020). Library generation was performed with the immunoSEQ multiplex PCR assay. In its TCRdb copy, this immuneACCESS table keeps in-frame sequences only and misses some clones. Where compared with another copy, unresolved V genes explain less than half of these, and the others have no known cause. A total of approximately 200,000 clones appear in this sample, roughly 94% of them only once. Of the sample, about 0.76% falls within the top ten clones. Specimen: peripheral blood. The receptor source for this set is a man under 40 with COVID-19, enrolled during active disease.

The V gene is TRBV4-1, the J gene TRBJ1-1; 8 bases align to TRBD1. Germline V gene lookup returns CDR1 MGHRA and CDR2 YSYEKL. J lost 4 bases, V lost 0 bases, and 10 bases had no gene match. CDR3 length: 17 amino acids. CDR3 protein: CASSQDGNRGVATEAFF. In nucleotides, the CDR3 is TGCGCCAGCAGCCAAGATGGGAACAGGGGGGTGGCCACTGAAGCTTTCTTT.

This clone was observed once. The V and J genes are TRBV27 and TRBJ2-5; 14 bases align to TRBD2. Germline CDR1 MNHEY, CDR2 SMNVEV (reference sequence). V lost 2 bases to trimming and J lost 14 bases; unmatched junction nucleotides: 10. The CDR3 sequence is 15 residues long. CDR3 loop: CASSLPGTSGGPYYF. The CDR3 DNA sequence: TGTGCCAGCAGTTTACCTGGGACTAGCGGGGGCCCCTACTACTTC.

V usage is TRBV2 and J usage is TRBJ1-3; D remains unclear. Trimming pared 1 base from V and 4 bases from J, leaving 5 bases between. The CDR3 consists of 13 residues. Per germline, CDR1 SNHLY and CDR2 FYNNEI. The CDR3 loop is CASSEDMGNTIYF. CDR3 nucleotide sequence: TGTGCCAGCAGTGAAGATATGGGAAACACCATATATTTT. Variable domain in full (rest from reference TRBV2 and TRBJ1-3): EPEVTQTPSHQVTQMGQEVILRCVPISNHLYFYWYRQILGQKVEFLVSFYNNEISEKSEIFDDQFSVERPDGSNFTLKIRSTKLEDSAMYFCASSEDMGNTIYFGEGSWLTVV.

The genes are TRBV5-4 and TRBJ2-5; TRBD2 agrees at 7 bases. Trimming at V came to 2 bases and at J to 0 bases, leaving 4 bases not matched to a gene. Germline CDR1 is SGHNT and CDR2 is YYREEE (reference sequence). CDR3 length equals 15 residues. The CDR3 bases are TGTGCCAGCAGCTTCGGGGGGACTAACCAAGAGACCCAGTACTTC. This sequence encodes CASSFGGTNQETQYF.

The chain is built from TRBV6-1 and TRBJ2-2; 7 bases line up with TRBD1. Trimming took 2 bases from V and 4 from J; bases not matched to a gene: 7. The germline CDR1 and CDR2 sequences are MNHNS and SASEGT. The length of the CDR3 is 16 residues. CDR3 coding DNA: TGTGCCAGCAGTGAATATGAGGGGGCGGGCACCGGGGAGCTGTTTTTT. Translating it yields CASSEYEGAGTGELFF.

The V call is TRBV19, the J call TRBJ2-1; possible D gene TRBD1, 5 bases. Between the trimmed V and J ends, which lost 1 base and 10 bases, there was a span of 11 bases. Germline V lookup: CDR1 LNHDA, CDR2 SQIVND (reference sequence). CDR3 size: 13 residues. CDR3 protein: CASSIVGALEQFF. In DNA, the CDR3 is TGTGCCAGTAGTATAGTTGGGGCCTTGGAGCAGTTCTTC. The variable domain in full, with the rest retrieved from reference TRBV19 and TRBJ2-1, is DGGITQSPKYLFRKEGQNVTLSCEQNLNHDAMYWYRQDPGQGLRLIYYSQIVNDFQKGDIAEGYSVSREKKESFPLTVTSAQKNPTAFYLCASSIVGALEQFFGPGTRLTVL.

The V gene is TRBV11-2, the J gene TRBJ1-6; no definite D call. The CDR3 consists of 15 residues. Germline CDR1 SGHAT, CDR2 FQNNGV. The V end lost 0 bases, the J end lost 10 bases, and 13 bases lay between the germline ends. CDR3 nucleotides: TGTGCCAGCAGCTTAGAACCGGGGTCATCCTCACCCCTCCACTTT. Protein: CASSLEPGSSSPLHF.

The rearrangement links TRBV3-1 (or the pseudogene TRBV3-2) to TRBJ1-2; 9 bases map to TRBD1. V trimming: 2 bases; J trimming: 6 bases; junction bases outside the gene matches: 7. The CDR3 sequence is 15 residues long. From germline, CDR1 is LGHDT and CDR2 YNNKEL (reference sequence). This chain's CDR3 is CASSQILGQGDGYTF. The CDR3 coding sequence is TGTGCCAGCAGCCAAATTCTGGGACAGGGCGATGGCTACACCTTC.

The CDR3 reads CSAPENTEAFF. The CDR3 DNA is TGCAGTGCCCCAGAGAACACTGAAGCTTTCTTT. The rearrangement uses TRBV20-1 and TRBJ1-1, with D uncertain. The germline V gene has CDR1 DFQATT and CDR2 SNEGSKA (reference sequence). The CDR3 extends over 11 amino acids. V lost 6 bases, J lost 1 base, and 6 bases lay in between.

The chain is built from TRBV4-2 and TRBJ2-5; 11 bases fit TRBD2. This CDR3 region has 19 residues. CDR1 and CDR2 from the germline V gene are LGHNA and YNFKEQ. Trimming took 1 base from V and 1 from J; bases not matched to a gene: 11. The CDR3 DNA is TGTGCCAGCAGCCAAGGTCACTCCACTAGCGGGGGCCTCCAAGAGACCCAGTACTTC. It is translated as CASSQGHSTSGGLQETQYF.

The CDR3 spells CASSSGSGGPVGQKLFF. The CDR3 region has the DNA TGCGCCAGCAGCTCTGGGTCGGGGGGCCCAGTCGGACAAAAACTGTTTTTT. The genes are TRBV5-1 and TRBJ1-4; tentative D call: TRBD1 (6 bases). Trimming took off 3 bases at V and 9 bases at J, with 24 bases between the two ends. Germline CDR1 and CDR2: SGHRS and YFSETQ. The CDR3 contains 17 residues.

This clone was counted a single time. The rearrangement joins TRBV5-1 to TRBJ2-1, with 11 bases aligning to TRBD2. J lost 3 bases, V lost 4 bases, and 6 bases had no gene match. Germline CDR1 is SGHRS and CDR2 is YFSETQ. There are 16 residues in the CDR3. CDR3 in DNA: TGCGCCAGCAGCCCCCTGACTAGCGGGGACTACAATGAGCAGTTCTTC. The encoded protein is CASSPLTSGDYNEQFF.

V and J are TRBV19 and TRBJ1-1, with TRBD1 matching over 8 bases. This CDR3 contains 15 residues. V lost 5 bases, J lost 1 base, and 6 bases stayed unmatched. Germline V CDR1 and CDR2: LNHDA, SQIVND (reference sequence). CDR3 sequence (DNA): TGTGCCAGTAGTTCTCGGACAGGGAGGAACACTGAAGCTTTCTTT. It codes for CASSSRTGRNTEAFF. The whole variable domain, filled in from reference TRBV19 and TRBJ1-1, reads DGGITQSPKYLFRKEGQNVTLSCEQNLNHDAMYWYRQDPGQGLRLIYYSQIVNDFQKGDIAEGYSVSREKKESFPLTVTSAQKNPTAFYLCASSSRTGRNTEAFFGQGTRLTVV.

The rearrangement uses TRBV7-9 and TRBJ1-1; D possibly corresponds to TRBD1 (5 bases). The CDR3 has 13 amino acids. Germline CDR1 and CDR2: SEHNR and FQNEAQ (reference sequence). V was cut by 5 bases and J by 1 base, with 8 bases left in between. CDR3 residues: CASSQDKNTEAFF. The CDR3 nucleotides read TGTGCCAGCAGCCAGGACAAGAACACTGAAGCTTTCTTT. Full variable domain (missing parts from reference TRBV7-9 and TRBJ1-1): DTGVSQNPRHKITKRGQNVTFRCDPISEHNRLYWYRQTLGQGPEFLTYFQNEAQLEKSRLLSDRFSAERPKGSFSTLEIQRTEQGDSAMYLCASSQDKNTEAFFGQGTRLTVV.

The CDR3, as DNA: TGTGCCAGTAGTATGTTGGGTCAGGGGGCCCGTGAGCAGTTCTTC. This gives the protein CASSMLGQGAREQFF. This chain connects TRBV19 to TRBJ2-1, with 8 bases identical to TRBD1. From germline, CDR1 is LNHDA and CDR2 SQIVND (reference sequence). The CDR3 consists of 15 residues. V shed 3 bases and J 9 bases; nucleotides not matched to a gene: 10. Combining the CDR3 with reference TRBV19 and TRBJ2-1 gives the whole variable domain DGGITQSPKYLFRKEGQNVTLSCEQNLNHDAMYWYRQDPGQGLRLIYYSQIVNDFQKGDIAEGYSVSREKKESFPLTVTSAQKNPTAFYLCASSMLGQGAREQFFGPGTRLTVL.

This rearrangement joins TRBV5-5 to TRBJ2-7; D perhaps matches TRBD2 (7 bases). Germline V gives CDR1 SGHKS, CDR2 YYEKEE (reference sequence). The V end lost 4 bases, the J end lost 0 bases, and 23 bases lay between the germline ends. The CDR3 extends over 18 amino acids. The CDR3 DNA reads as TGTGCCAGCAGCCACGGGGGGCTCGATCCGACGGTCTCCTACGAGCAGTACTTC. It translates to CASSHGGLDPTVSYEQYF.

The rearrangement joins TRBV5-4 to TRBJ1-4, with TRBD1 matching 7 bases. There are 14 residues in the CDR3. The J segment lost 8 bases and the V segment lost 2 bases, leaving 6 bases of the junction unmatched. Germline V lookup: CDR1 SGHNT, CDR2 YYREEE (reference sequence). The CDR3 protein is CASSLTGTDEKLFF. The DNA of the CDR3 is TGTGCCAGCAGCTTAACTGGGACAGACGAAAAACTGTTTTTT.

J is TRBJ2-5 and V is TRBV18; 11 bases match TRBD2. After removal of 0 bases from V and 4 bases from J, the junction contained 4 bases not matched to a gene. Germline-derived CDR1 and CDR2 are KGHSH and LQKENI. The CDR3 length is 16 residues. The CDR3 here is CASSPPQGLAAETQYF. The DNA for the CDR3 is TGTGCCAGCTCACCACCCCAGGGACTAGCGGCAGAGACCCAGTACTTC.

The V call is TRBV12-1, the J call TRBJ2-7; the table's D call of TRBD2 was not tested on the DNA. TRBV12-1 is termed a pseudogene. The CDR3 consists of 18 residues. CDR3 residues: CASSSQGLAGGFIWEQYF. CDR3 in DNA: TGTGCCAGCAGCTCACAGGGACTAGCGGGGGGGTTTATATGGGAGCAGTACTTC.

V is TRBV6-5 and J is TRBJ2-7; the match to TRBD1 covers 9 bases. The CDR3 consists of 14 residues. J gave up 3 bases and V 10 bases, and 10 bases lay outside the gene matches. Germline values: CDR1 MNHEY, CDR2 SVGAGI. The CDR3 sequence: CATRDPGQGYEQYF. The DNA of the CDR3 is TGTGCCACCAGGGACCCGGGACAGGGCTACGAGCAGTACTTC.

The rearrangement uses TRBV6-5 and TRBJ1-4, with 8 bases that match TRBD1. From germline, CDR1 is MNHEY and CDR2 SVGAGI. This CDR3 has 15 amino acids. Losses at the gene ends were 8 bases for V and 5 bases for J; bases not matched to a gene: 10. CDR3 sequence reads: CASGQQGGVNEKLFF. The CDR3 DNA reads TGTGCCAGCGGACAACAGGGGGGGGTAAATGAAAAACTGTTTTTT.

The chain recombines TRBV9 with TRBJ1-2; TRBD1 matches 9 bases. Germline CDR1 is SGDLS and CDR2 is YYNGEE. V dropped 3 bases and J dropped 7; count of bases not matched to a gene: 7. The CDR3 covers 14 residues. The CDR3 nucleotides read TGTGCCAGCAGCGCCGGGACAGGGAAGTTTGGCTACACCTTC. Its translation: CASSAGTGKFGYTF.

The J gene is TRBJ2-7, the V gene TRBV6-1; D might be TRBD1 (5 bases). CDR3 size: 13 residues. The germline CDR1 and CDR2 sequences are MNHNS and SASEGT. V shed 2 bases and J shed 3 bases, with 8 bases lying between them. The CDR3 loop is CASSEHRNYEQYF. CDR3 nucleotides: TGTGCCAGCAGTGAACACAGGAACTACGAGCAGTACTTC.

The chain combines TRBV13 with TRBJ1-3, with D unclear. The germline gives CDR1 PRHDT, CDR2 FYEKMQ (reference sequence). The CDR3 extends over 14 amino acids. The V end lost 5 bases, the J end lost 1 base, and 9 bases lay between the germline ends. In nucleotides, the CDR3 is TGTGCCAGCAGCCCCCCCCCTTCTGGAAACACCATATATTTT. It specifies CASSPPPSGNTIYF.